This T cell receptor beta chain is from a study of graft-versus-host responses after intestinal transplantation. Study as a whole: Grafts were multivisceral, liver-intestinal, or isolated intestinal. Points from the study as a whole: Recipient-marrow GvH clones were detected, some having first appeared in ileum or blood. Circulating GvH clones peaking coincided with falling HvG clones soon after transplant.

This CDR3 is 12 amino acids long. Germline CDR1 is SEHNR and CDR2 is FQNEAQ (reference sequence). V was shortened by 5 bases and J by 2 bases, with 7 bases between the two germline ends. TCRdb's table, derived via immunoSEQ multiplex PCR, lists solely in-frame clones and lacks some. The table has 70,000 to 95,000 clones, roughly 91% seen once. A remark on this clone: Antigen specificity is unknown.

The V call is TRBV7-9, the J call TRBJ2-7, with D possibly being TRBD2 (6 bases). This TCR came from a human donor who was the organ donor for an intestinal transplant. This specimen consisted of unstimulated CD8+ T cells sorted from spleen or lymph node cells, obtained before transplant. The CDR3 sequence: CASSSGPYEQYF. CDR3 DNA: TGTGCCAGCAGCAGCGGGCCCTACGAGCAGTACTTC.